This passage covers 25 T cell receptor beta chains from one sample sequenced in a study of blood T cell repertoires in COVID-19. Sequenced by immunoSEQ multiplex PCR; TCRdb stores in-frame clones only, minus some. The table has about 180,000 clones, around 86% seen once. Sequencing was carried out using PBMCs or T cells enriched from blood (not recorded which). These receptor sequences come from a woman aged 30 to 39 who had recovered from COVID-19.

This chain uses TRBV11-1 with TRBJ2-1, with 7 bases fitting TRBD1. CDR3 size: 15 residues. Germline CDR1 reads SGHAT; CDR2 reads FQDESV (reference sequence). Trimming cost V 5 bases and J 7 bases; bases outside gene matches: 11. The CDR3 region has the DNA TGTGCCAGCAGCCCAGGGGGACCAGGTGGAAATGAGCAGTTCTTC. It yields the protein CASSPGGPGGNEQFF.

This chain connects TRBV6-5 to TRBJ1-1, with 10 nucleotides matching TRBD1. V was clipped by 5 bases and J by 4 bases; unmatched bases: 4. Germline V lookup: CDR1 MNHEY, CDR2 SVGAGI. The CDR3 extends over 14 amino acids. CDR3 region: CASSQTGGVTEAFF. CDR3 coding DNA: TGTGCCAGCAGTCAGACAGGGGGCGTCACTGAAGCTTTCTTT.

The chain joins TRBV28 to TRBJ2-5; 13 bases match TRBD2. Per the germline V gene, CDR1 is MDHEN and CDR2 is SYDVKM. This CDR3 region has 16 residues. Trimming took 4 bases from V and 5 from J; bases not matched to a gene: 7. CDR3 in amino acids: CASSYRTSGSWETQYF. CDR3 DNA sequence: TGTGCCAGCAGTTACCGGACTAGCGGGAGCTGGGAGACCCAGTACTTC. The complete variable domain, with remaining parts taken from reference TRBV28 and TRBJ2-5, reads DVKVTQSSRYLVKRTGEKVFLECVQDMDHENMFWYRQDPGLGLRLIYFSYDVKMKEKGDIPEGYSVSREKKERFSLILESASTNQTSMYLCASSYRTSGSWETQYFGPGTRLLVL.

This chain connects TRBV10-3 to TRBJ1-1; the D is unclear. The CDR3 loop spans 12 amino acids. In germline, CDR1 is ENHRY, CDR2 SYGVKD. V lost 11 bases and J 10 bases, leaving 20 bases between the germline ends. CDR3: CASDSGSTGAFF. In nucleotides, the CDR3 is TGTGCCTCGGATAGTGGGTCCACGGGAGCTTTCTTT.

This clone was counted between two and nine times. V usage is TRBV29-1 and J usage is TRBJ2-7, with TRBD1 identical over 11 bases. Germline trimming cut 7 bases from V and 7 bases from J; bases unmatched to any gene: 9. From germline, CDR1 is SQVTM and CDR2 ANQGSEA. The CDR3 has 13 residues. The CDR3 sequence: CSARTGGSGEQYF. The CDR3 DNA is TGCAGCGCCCGGACAGGGGGCTCAGGGGAGCAGTACTTC.

This chain connects TRBV27 to TRBJ1-5; 7 bases map to TRBD1. This CDR3 is built from 18 residues. Trimming took 5 bases from V and 2 from J; bases not matched to a gene: 15. Germline lookup yields CDR1 MNHEY and CDR2 SMNVEV (reference sequence). The CDR3: CASSPDPYNGQGNQPQHF. DNA for the CDR3: TGTGCCAGCAGTCCCGATCCTTATAACGGACAGGGCAATCAGCCCCAGCATTTT.

The chain couples TRBV12-3 or TRBV12-4 to TRBJ1-4; D uncertain. Trimming removed 3 bases at V and 5 bases at J, with 7 bases between. This CDR3 spans 13 amino acids. CDR3 DNA sequence: TGTGCCAGCAGTTTGAACAGAAATGAAAAACTGTTTTTT. Encoded protein: CASSLNRNEKLFF.

The chain couples TRBV4-1 to TRBJ2-5, with a tentative D call TRBD1 (6 bases). CDR1 is MGHRA and CDR2 is YSYEKL in the germline V gene. The CDR3 extends over 15 amino acids. The germline V and J ends were trimmed by 4 bases and 2 bases, with 14 bases remaining between them. This CDR3 is CASSLLGQWQETQYF. As DNA, the CDR3 is TGCGCCAGCAGCCTGCTAGGACAGTGGCAAGAGACCCAGTACTTC.

This chain joins TRBV5-1 and TRBJ2-2, with 9 bases lining up with TRBD1. The length of the CDR3 is 14 residues. The ends lost 0 bases at V and 8 bases at J; junction bases unmatched: 2. Germline V CDR1 and CDR2: SGHRS, YFSETQ. The CDR3 region has the DNA TGCGCCAGCAGCTTGGCGACAGGGGGAGGGGAGCTGTTTTTT. It specifies CASSLATGGGELFF.

V usage is TRBV19 and J usage is TRBJ1-1; perhaps TRBD1 as D (6 bases). Trimming stripped 1 base from V and 1 base from J, with 10 bases between. This CDR3 contains 15 residues. Germline V gene sequence: CDR1 LNHDA, CDR2 SQIVND (reference sequence). CDR3 loop: CASSIAQGRNTEAFF. In DNA, the CDR3 is TGTGCCAGTAGTATAGCGCAGGGGAGGAACACTGAAGCTTTCTTT.

The V and J genes are TRBV7-9 and TRBJ1-1; 9 bases map to TRBD1. This CDR3 has 15 residues. Unmatched junction bases numbered 11, after V lost 5 bases and J lost 7 bases. Germline V gene data show CDR1 as SEHNR and CDR2 as FQNEAQ (reference sequence). CDR3 nucleotide sequence: TGTGCCAGCAGCGGACCAACAGGGGGCGTGGGTGAAGCTTTCTTT. It is translated as CASSGPTGGVGEAFF.

There are a few counts of this clone. The CDR3 here is CASSLPPGTSDQTGELFF. Here the CDR3 DNA reads TGTGCCAGCAGTTTACCCCCCGGGACTAGCGATCAGACTGGGGAGCTGTTTTTT. The rearrangement links TRBV28 to TRBJ2-2; 10 bases align to TRBD2. From germline, CDR1 is MDHEN and CDR2 SYDVKM. The CDR3 spans 18 residues. J gave up 8 bases and V 2 bases, and 14 bases lay outside the gene matches. The full variable domain, rest sourced from reference TRBV28 and TRBJ2-2, is DVKVTQSSRYLVKRTGEKVFLECVQDMDHENMFWYRQDPGLGLRLIYFSYDVKMKEKGDIPEGYSVSREKKERFSLILESASTNQTSMYLCASSLPPGTSDQTGELFFGEGSRLTVL.

The sample holds a few counts of this clone. This chain uses TRBV27 with TRBJ1-2; D perhaps matches TRBD1 (6 bases). Trimming removed 6 bases from V and 4 bases from J, with 12 bases in between. The CDR3 is made up of 13 amino acids. CDR1 and CDR2 from the germline V gene are MNHEY and SMNVEV (reference sequence). CDR3 protein: CASRSRDIYGYTF. The CDR3 bases are TGTGCCAGCAGGTCCCGGGACATCTATGGCTACACCTTC.

The chain links TRBV7-6 to TRBJ1-6; D possibly corresponds to TRBD1 (6 bases). Germline V lookup: CDR1 SGHVS, CDR2 FNYEAQ. This CDR3 comprises 16 residues. Trimming removed 5 bases from V and 0 bases from J, with 11 bases in between. The CDR3 region is CASSRFRGSYNSPLHF. CDR3 sequence (DNA): TGTGCCAGCAGCCGATTCAGGGGCTCCTATAATTCACCCCTCCACTTT. Full variable domain (remainder filled in from reference TRBV7-6 and TRBJ1-6): GAGVSQSPRYKVTKRGQDVALRCDPISGHVSLYWYRQALGQGPEFLTYFNYEAQQDKSGLPNDRFSAERPEGSISTLTIQRTEQRDSAMYRCASSRFRGSYNSPLHFGNGTRLTVT.

This clone showed up just a few times. This chain uses TRBV7-9 with TRBJ1-2, with D uncertain. This CDR3 has 13 amino acids. Trimming shortened V by 2 bases and J by 4 bases, and 8 bases separated the two germline ends. Germline CDR1 and CDR2: SEHNR and FQNEAQ (reference sequence). CDR3 bases: TGTGCCAGCAGCTTAAACAGTTTCTATGGCTACACCTTC. This codes for CASSLNSFYGYTF.

A single count supports this clone. Distinct nucleotide sequences in the sample also encode this CDR3. The genes are TRBV27 and TRBJ1-2; 8 bases map to TRBD1. CDR1 and CDR2 (germline): MNHEY, SMNVEV (reference sequence). V shed 3 bases and J 3 bases; nucleotides not matched to a gene: 3. The CDR3 has 14 amino acids. This chain's CDR3 is CASSLQGADYGYTF. The CDR3 DNA sequence: TGTGCCAGCAGTTTGCAGGGGGCAGACTATGGCTACACCTTC.

The genes are TRBV2 and TRBJ2-7, with D perhaps matching TRBD2 (5 bases). Between the trimmed V and J ends, which lost 7 bases and 7 bases, there was a span of 11 bases. This CDR3 contains 11 residues. Germline V gives CDR1 SNHLY, CDR2 FYNNEI. The CDR3 nucleotides are TGTGCCAGCATCTCAACGGGAGAGCAGTACTTC. Its protein product is CASISTGEQYF.

The chain carries TRBV30 and TRBJ1-5, with D tentatively TRBD1 (5 bases). Germline V gene data show CDR1 as GTSNPN and CDR2 as SVGIG (reference sequence). CDR3 size: 14 residues. The V gene lost 3 bases and the J gene lost 5 bases, with 14 bases spanning the gap. CDR3 sequence (DNA): TGTGCCTGGAGCGGGACTTCTACCGATCAGCCCCAGCATTTT. It specifies CAWSGTSTDQPQHF.

The J gene is TRBJ2-2, the V gene TRBV7-9; D is ambiguous. V gave up 6 bases and J gave up 4 bases, with 12 bases separating them. The CDR3 is made up of 14 amino acids. Germline loops: CDR1 SEHNR, CDR2 FQNEAQ (reference sequence). This chain's CDR3 is CASRLGGGTGELFF. CDR3 in DNA: TGTGCCAGCAGGCTCGGCGGCGGCACCGGGGAGCTGTTTTTT.

The chain employs TRBV6-5 and TRBJ2-3, with TRBD1 matching 8 bases. V shed 4 bases, J shed 0 bases, and the junction held 6 bases outside the gene matches. Germline CDR1 and CDR2: MNHEY and SVGAGI. This CDR3 spans 16 amino acids. Here the CDR3 DNA reads TGTGCCAGCAGTTCCGCGACAGGGGTCAGCACAGATACGCAGTATTTT. This sequence encodes CASSSATGVSTDTQYF.

The chain combines TRBV6-1 with TRBJ1-4; 11 bases line up with TRBD1. After removal of 2 bases from V and 2 bases from J, the junction contained 7 bases not matched to a gene. Germline assignment: CDR1 MNHNS and CDR2 SASEGT. CDR3 size: 18 residues. CDR3 DNA: TGTGCCAGCAGTGAATTTTTGGGACAGGGGGTCACTAATGAAAAACTGTTTTTT. It codes for CASSEFLGQGVTNEKLFF.

The chain is built from TRBV24-1 and TRBJ1-2; 8 bases are a match to TRBD1. CDR1 KGHDR and CDR2 SFDVKD come from the germline V gene. V lost 3 bases, J lost 4 bases, and 9 bases stayed unmatched. This CDR3 contains 16 residues. Here the CDR3 DNA reads TGTGCCACCAGTGATGCTGGACAGGGAGCCTTCTATGGCTACACCTTC. This translates into CATSDAGQGAFYGYTF.

The rearrangement uses TRBV5-1 and TRBJ2-2, with 7 bases matching TRBD2. This CDR3 spans 16 amino acids. Germline V gene lookup returns CDR1 SGHRS and CDR2 YFSETQ. Unmatched junction bases numbered 9, after V lost 4 bases and J lost 3 bases. Here the CDR3 reads CASSQVRGSDTGELFF. CDR3 nucleotide sequence: TGCGCCAGCAGCCAGGTGCGGGGGTCGGACACCGGGGAGCTGTTTTTT.

V and J are TRBV3-1 (or the pseudogene TRBV3-2) and TRBJ1-5; unclear D gene. V shed 0 bases and J shed 7 bases, with 7 bases lying between them. Germline CDR1 reads LGHDT; CDR2 reads YNNKEL (reference sequence). The CDR3 extends over 13 amino acids. Written as DNA, the CDR3 is TGTGCCAGCAGCCAAGATCAGTACCAGCCCCAGCATTTT. Its protein product is CASSQDQYQPQHF.

The chain combines TRBV25-1 with TRBJ1-1; D remains unclear. V was shortened by 2 bases and J by 1 base, with 17 bases between the two germline ends. Germline-derived CDR1 and CDR2 are MGHDK and SYGVNS. The CDR3 totals 17 residues. This CDR3 is CASSETFEGIRNTEAFF. The DNA for the CDR3 is TGTGCCAGCAGTGAAACTTTCGAGGGAATTCGGAACACTGAAGCTTTCTTT.